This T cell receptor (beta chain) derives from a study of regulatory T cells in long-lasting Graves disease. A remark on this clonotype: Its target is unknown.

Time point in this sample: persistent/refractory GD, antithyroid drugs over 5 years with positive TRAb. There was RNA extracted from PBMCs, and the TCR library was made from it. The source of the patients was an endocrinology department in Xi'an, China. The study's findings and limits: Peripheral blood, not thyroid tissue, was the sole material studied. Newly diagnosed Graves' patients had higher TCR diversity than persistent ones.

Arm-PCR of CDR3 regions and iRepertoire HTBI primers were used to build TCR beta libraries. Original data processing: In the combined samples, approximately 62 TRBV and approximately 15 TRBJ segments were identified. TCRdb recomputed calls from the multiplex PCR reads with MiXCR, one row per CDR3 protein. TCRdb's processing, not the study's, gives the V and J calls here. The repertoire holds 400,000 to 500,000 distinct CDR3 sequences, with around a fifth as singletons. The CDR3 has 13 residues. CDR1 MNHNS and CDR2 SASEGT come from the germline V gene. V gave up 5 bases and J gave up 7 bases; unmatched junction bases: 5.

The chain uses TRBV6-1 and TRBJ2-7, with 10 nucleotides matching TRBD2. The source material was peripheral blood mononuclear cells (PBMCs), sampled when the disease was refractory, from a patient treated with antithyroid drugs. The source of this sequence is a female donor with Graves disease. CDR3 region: CASSLAGAREQYF. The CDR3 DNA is TGTGCCAGCAGTCTAGCGGGAGCTCGGGAGCAGTACTTC.